This T cell receptor beta chain originates from a study of T cell responses to AZD1222 COVID-19 vaccine. Study-wide results and caveats: It was only a handful of AZD1222 recipients who were seropositive at baseline. Repertoires were collected only later (after the peak T cell response had occurred). Donors were chiefly white British, with a greater number of females, and clonal diversity was perhaps underestimated.

Germline V lookup: CDR1 LNHDA, CDR2 SQIVND (reference sequence). Between the trimmed V and J ends, which lost 7 bases and 5 bases, there was a span of 14 bases. The CDR3 is 13 residues long. Only in-frame clones appear in the TCRdb table, and some are missing; sequencing was by immunoSEQ multiplex PCR. The sample lists about 94,000 clones, around 91% occurring once. This clone was seen only once. As yet, its antigen is unknown. This chain links TRBV19 with TRBJ1-2, with D possibly TRBD1 on 6 matching bases. The clonotype was recovered from an adult in good health. The specimen was peripheral blood, collected on day 0 of AZD1222 vaccination. DNA of the CDR3: TGTGCCAGTACCAAGTCAGGGGTGTATGGCTACACCTTC. Protein sequence: CASTKSGVYGYTF.